The 29 T cell receptor beta chains in this list originate from one sample, sequenced in a study of brain T cells in children with intractable seizures. Time point denoted: blood from clinic visit 5 months post-surgery; TSC patient then seizure free. Profiled with immunoSEQ multiplex PCR; TCRdb holds only in-frame clones, not every one. The repertoire holds hundreds of thousands of clones, with over 85% as singletons. This sample comprised peripheral blood, obtained around 5 months after surgery. The receptors were sampled from a boy under two years old with tuberous sclerosis and intractable seizures.

Only one count was recorded for this clone. The V gene is TRBV30, the J gene TRBJ2-3, with 9 bases aligning to TRBD2. The V and J ends lost 2 bases and 4 bases, in that order; junction bases with no gene match: 10. CDR3 length: 16 amino acids. The V gene's germline CDR1 is GTSNPN and CDR2 SVGIG (reference sequence). CDR3 residues: CAWSSLTSGLSDTQYF. Written as DNA, the CDR3 is TGTGCCTGGAGTTCGCTGACTAGCGGCCTATCAGATACGCAGTATTTT.

The count of this clone is one. This CDR3 is also generated by other DNA sequences in the sample. The J gene is TRBJ2-3, the V gene TRBV7-3, with no clear D. The CDR3 spans 14 residues. With 2 bases removed from V and 2 bases from J, the gap between germline ends came to 8 bases. Germline CDR1 is SGHTA and CDR2 is FQGTGA. The DNA of the CDR3 is TGTGCCAGCAGCTTACGTGGAGCCACAGATACGCAGTATTTT. Translating gives CASSLRGATDTQYF.

The V call is TRBV29-1, the J call TRBJ1-2; D is undetermined. V lost 3 bases and J 2 bases, leaving 10 bases between the germline ends. In germline, CDR1 is SQVTM, CDR2 ANQGSEA. The length of the CDR3 is 13 residues. For the CDR3, the DNA is TGCAGCGTTGAGGAGGGTTTGAACTATGGCTACACCTTC. Amino acid sequence: CSVEEGLNYGYTF. Complete variable domain (other parts from reference TRBV29-1 and TRBJ1-2): SAVISQKPSRDICQRGTSLTIQCQVDSQVTMMFWYRQQPGQSLTLIATANQGSEATYESGFVIDKFPISRPNLTFSTLTVSNMSPEDSSIYLCSVEEGLNYGYTFGSGTRLTVV.

The chain combines TRBV7-5 with TRBJ2-7; TRBD1, as called in the table, went unchecked against the DNA. TRBV7-5 is listed as a pseudogene. The CDR3 is 14 residues long. In nucleotides, the CDR3 is TGTGCCAGAAGCTTCCAGGGGGTTAGGTACGAGCAGTACTTC. Its protein is CARSFQGVRYEQYF.

This chain links TRBV4-1 with TRBJ2-1; 7 nucleotides match TRBD2. Germline V gene sequence: CDR1 MGHRA, CDR2 YSYEKL. The J segment lost 5 bases and the V segment lost 3 bases, leaving 19 bases of the junction unmatched. The CDR3 is 19 amino acids. CDR3 bases: TGCGCCAGCAGCCAGGGCTTCCTGACCAGGACTAGGCGGGACAATGAGCAGTTCTTC. This gives the protein CASSQGFLTRTRRDNEQFF.

This chain uses TRBV7-9 with TRBJ2-5; D unclear. With 2 bases removed from V and 1 base from J, the gap between germline ends came to 8 bases. Germline assignment: CDR1 SEHNR and CDR2 FQNEAQ (reference sequence). The CDR3 totals 14 residues. CDR3 sequence reads: CASSLTRSQETQYF. CDR3 DNA: TGTGCCAGCAGCTTAACAAGGAGCCAAGAGACCCAGTACTTC.

The chain uses TRBV2 and TRBJ1-4; D is undetermined. V lost 0 bases and J 11 bases, leaving 10 bases between the germline ends. Looked up from germline, CDR1 is SNHLY and CDR2 is FYNNEI. CDR3 length: 13 residues. Here the CDR3 reads CASSEAKVGKLFF. The CDR3 DNA is TGTGCCAGCAGTGAAGCGAAAGTGGGGAAACTGTTTTTT. Full variable domain (remainder filled in from reference TRBV2 and TRBJ1-4): EPEVTQTPSHQVTQMGQEVILRCVPISNHLYFYWYRQILGQKVEFLVSFYNNEISEKSEIFDDQFSVERPDGSNFTLKIRSTKLEDSAMYFCASSEAKVGKLFFGSGTQLSVL.

To note about this clone: Additional DNA sequences in this sample encode the identical CDR3. The rearrangement links TRBV12-3 or TRBV12-4 to TRBJ2-7; D may be TRBD1 or TRBD2 (5 bases each). The CDR3 runs to 11 residues. Deletions cut 3 bases from V and 7 bases from J, with 7 bases between. The CDR3 reads CASSLGTEQYF. Here the CDR3 DNA reads TGTGCCAGCAGTTTGGGGACGGAGCAGTACTTC.

CDR3 DNA sequence: TGTGCCAGCACGGACATCAGGGGCGGCACAGATACGCAGTATTTT. As protein: CASTDIRGGTDTQYF. This sequence joins TRBV2 and TRBJ2-3, with D maybe TRBD1 (6 bases). The CDR3 has 15 residues. V lost 7 bases and J 1 base, leaving 15 bases between the germline ends. Germline CDR1 and CDR2: SNHLY and FYNNEI.

A word on this clone: The sample has other DNA sequences that encode this CDR3 too. The gene calls are TRBV19 and TRBJ1-1; D call uncertain. V was shortened by 3 bases and J by 1 base, with 3 bases between the two germline ends. The CDR3 sequence is 12 residues long. Germline V gene data show CDR1 as LNHDA and CDR2 as SQIVND (reference sequence). The CDR3 DNA is TGTGCCAGTAGTATCAGGAACACTGAAGCTTTCTTT. It translates to CASSIRNTEAFF.

The chain uses TRBV19 and TRBJ1-1; 8 bases map to TRBD1. The CDR3 is made up of 14 amino acids. Per the germline V gene, CDR1 is LNHDA and CDR2 is SQIVND (reference sequence). Trimming took 10 bases from V and 7 from J; bases not matched to a gene: 14. This CDR3 reads CATHYQGAFNEAFF. DNA of the CDR3: TGTGCCACTCATTACCAGGGGGCCTTCAATGAAGCTTTCTTT.

The CDR3 sequence is CSVLTGTGPPSGFSYEQYF. CDR3 bases: TGCAGCGTTCTCACCGGGACAGGCCCCCCGAGCGGATTTTCCTACGAGCAGTACTTC. This chain links TRBV29-1 with TRBJ2-7; 8 nucleotides align to TRBD1. Per germline, CDR1 SQVTM and CDR2 ANQGSEA. This CDR3 is 19 amino acids long. Losses at the gene ends were 5 bases for V and 1 base for J; bases not matched to a gene: 22.

The CDR3 protein is CASSPRTGGDPEAFF. The DNA for the CDR3 is TGTGCCAGCAGCCCGAGGACAGGTGGTGATCCTGAAGCTTTCTTT. This chain joins TRBV7-3 and TRBJ1-1; 7 positions agree with TRBD1. From germline, CDR1 is SGHTA and CDR2 FQGTGA. V trimming: 5 bases; J trimming: 6 bases; junction bases outside the gene matches: 12. The CDR3 length is 15 residues.

V is TRBV9 and J is TRBJ2-3, with 14 nucleotides matching TRBD2. CDR3 size: 16 residues. CDR1 and CDR2 from the germline V gene are SGDLS and YYNGEE. J lost 5 bases, V lost 0 bases, and 2 bases had no gene match. The CDR3 protein is CASSVAGLAGVDTQYF. The CDR3 nucleotides read TGTGCCAGCAGCGTAGCGGGACTAGCGGGAGTAGATACGCAGTATTTT.

Notes on this clone: Different DNA sequences within this sample yield the same CDR3. The V call is TRBV5-1, the J call TRBJ2-1, with 9 bases identical to TRBD2. V shed 0 bases, J shed 5 bases, and the junction held 3 bases outside the gene matches. Germline lookup yields CDR1 SGHRS and CDR2 YFSETQ. This CDR3 is 15 amino acids long. As DNA, the CDR3 is TGCGCCAGCAGCTTGGGGCTAGCGGGGAACAATGAGCAGTTCTTC. Translating it yields CASSLGLAGNNEQFF.

This clone was counted once. The chain is built from TRBV7-9 and TRBJ1-3, with TRBD1 matching 7 bases. The CDR3 covers 13 residues. The ends lost 11 bases at V and 0 bases at J; junction bases unmatched: 4. Looked up from germline, CDR1 is SEHNR and CDR2 is FQNEAQ (reference sequence). The DNA for the CDR3 is TGTGCCGGCCGGGACAGCTCTGGAAACACCATATATTTT. This translates into CAGRDSSGNTIYF.

The chain has TRBV7-2 and TRBJ2-2, with a weak D call TRBD1 (5 bases). V dropped 5 bases and J dropped 2 bases, with 9 bases sitting between them. Germline CDR1 SGHTA, CDR2 FQGNSA. This CDR3 region has 14 residues. As DNA, the CDR3 is TGTGCCAGCAGCCTGACAGTAAACACCGGGGAGCTGTTTTTT. It codes for CASSLTVNTGELFF.

V gene TRBV6-5 combines with J gene TRBJ1-2; a weak D match, TRBD1 (6 bases). The CDR3 covers 15 residues. Trimming left V 0 bases short and J 1 base short, with 9 bases between. Looked up from germline, CDR1 is MNHEY and CDR2 is SVGAGI. The CDR3 nucleotides are TGTGCCAGCAGTTACTCACAGGGTGATAACTATGGCTACACCTTC. This gives the protein CASSYSQGDNYGYTF.

This clone is a singleton in its sample. CDR3 DNA sequence: TGTGCCAGCAGCTTAGAGAGCGGGAGGAGGGAGACCCAGTACTTC. It is translated as CASSLESGRRETQYF. The chain couples TRBV7-8 to TRBJ2-5; TRBD2 matches at 9 bases. The CDR3 has 15 residues. Trimming cost V 1 base and J 5 bases; bases outside gene matches: 5. Germline V gene sequence: CDR1 SGHVS, CDR2 FQNEAQ.

This chain joins TRBV9 and TRBJ1-2, with 11 bases fitting TRBD1. This CDR3 is built from 15 residues. V shed 0 bases, J shed 8 bases, and the junction held 6 bases outside the gene matches. Germline loops: CDR1 SGDLS, CDR2 YYNGEE. CDR3 bases: TGTGCCAGCAGCGTAGTGGACAGGGGGCGACACGGCTACACCTTC. The encoded protein is CASSVVDRGRHGYTF. The variable domain in full, with the rest retrieved from reference TRBV9 and TRBJ1-2, is DSGVTQTPKHLITATGQRVTLRCSPRSGDLSVYWYQQSLDQGLQFLIQYYNGEERAKGNILERFSAQQFPDLHSELNLSSLELGDSALYFCASSVVDRGRHGYTFGSGTRLTVV.

The chain joins TRBV7-8 to TRBJ1-2; 9 bases fit TRBD1. This CDR3 contains 14 residues. Trimming took 3 bases from V and 4 from J; bases not matched to a gene: 3. Looked up from germline, CDR1 is SGHVS and CDR2 is FQNEAQ. CDR3 in amino acids: CASSFTGGPYGYTF. Here the CDR3 DNA reads TGTGCCAGCAGCTTTACAGGGGGCCCCTATGGCTACACCTTC.

J is TRBJ2-1 and V is TRBV19, with TRBD1 identical over 9 bases. This CDR3 has 15 amino acids. The V segment lost 7 bases and the J segment 6 bases; nucleotides outside the gene matches: 10. CDR1 and CDR2 (germline): LNHDA, SQIVND (reference sequence). CDR3 in amino acids: CASTPEGQGSNEQFF. CDR3 in DNA: TGTGCCAGTACCCCGGAGGGACAGGGTTCCAATGAGCAGTTCTTC.

The rearrangement links TRBV30 to TRBJ2-5; 11 nucleotides agree with TRBD2. CDR3 length equals 16 residues. J was trimmed by 2 bases and V by 2 bases; bases with no gene match: 7. CDR1 is GTSNPN, CDR2 SVGIG, per germline (reference sequence). The chain's CDR3 is CAWSLRLAGIQETQYF. CDR3 bases: TGTGCCTGGAGTCTGAGACTAGCGGGGATACAAGAGACCCAGTACTTC.

The chain links TRBV7-8 to TRBJ1-4, with a tentative D call TRBD1 (5 bases). The V end lost 5 bases, the J end lost 5 bases, and 15 bases lay between the germline ends. This CDR3 has 15 amino acids. The V gene's germline CDR1 is SGHVS and CDR2 FQNEAQ. The CDR3 DNA is TGTGCCAGCAGCCCAAGAGACAGCTGGAATGAAAAACTGTTTTTT. This sequence encodes CASSPRDSWNEKLFF.

Within the sample, this clone is medium-sized. The gene calls are TRBV7-9 and TRBJ1-2; D may be TRBD1 (6 bases). Trimming shortened V by 1 base and J by 4 bases, and 13 bases separated the two germline ends. Per germline, CDR1 SEHNR and CDR2 FQNEAQ (reference sequence). The CDR3 length is 15 residues. CDR3 nucleotides: TGTGCCAGCAGCTTAGTCCCAGGGGAGGCCTATGGCTACACCTTC. It codes for CASSLVPGEAYGYTF.

The chain employs TRBV28 and TRBJ2-1; 9 positions match TRBD1. Germline-derived CDR1 and CDR2 are MDHEN and SYDVKM. V was clipped by 7 bases and J by 6 bases; unmatched bases: 10. This CDR3 region has 15 residues. In DNA, the CDR3 is TGTGCCAGCACCTTGGGGACAGGGAGTTTCAATGAGCAGTTCTTC. It is translated as CASTLGTGSFNEQFF.

The chain has TRBV6-6 and TRBJ1-2; weak D call: TRBD1 (6 bases). The CDR3 consists of 15 residues. The germline V gene encodes CDR1 MNHNY and CDR2 SVGAGI (reference sequence). Trimming took off 4 bases at V and 5 bases at J, with 17 bases between the two ends. CDR3 residues: CASSLSEQGGYGYTF. The CDR3 nucleotides read TGTGCCAGCAGTTTAAGCGAACAGGGAGGGTATGGCTACACCTTC.

A remark on this clone: In the same sample, other DNA sequences code for this CDR3. V usage is TRBV3-1 (or the pseudogene TRBV3-2) and J usage is TRBJ1-5; no clear D gene. The CDR3 covers 12 residues. V was trimmed by 0 bases and J by 7 bases, leaving 4 bases between them. Germline lookup yields CDR1 LGHDT and CDR2 YNNKEL (reference sequence). The CDR3 reads CASSQEGQPQHF. DNA of the CDR3: TGTGCCAGCAGCCAAGAGGGCCAGCCCCAGCATTTT.

This clone occurred once. The V and J genes are TRBV28 and TRBJ2-7; D remains ambiguous. CDR1 is MDHEN and CDR2 is SYDVKM in the germline V gene. V was clipped by 2 bases and J by 3 bases, with 8 bases between them. The CDR3 has 13 amino acids. CDR3 amino acids: CASSLLRGYEQYF. In nucleotides, the CDR3 is TGTGCCAGCAGTTTACTGCGTGGCTACGAGCAGTACTTC.